This T cell receptor (beta chain) was obtained from a study of T cells in Graves' hyperthyroidism and ophthalmopathy. Study-level points and caveats: The authors' 13 V-J model separated ophthalmopathy from stable hyperthyroidism.

With respect to this clonotype: Its target is unknown.

From germline, CDR1 is SGHAT and CDR2 FQDESV (reference sequence). Between the trimmed V and J ends, which lost 3 bases and 5 bases, there was a span of 17 bases. The CDR3 sequence is 15 residues long. There were TCR beta CDR3 regions amplified from RNA transcripts. During a first-round RT-PCR of the TCR CDR3, the HTBI primer set was used. TCRdb ran MiXCR on the multiplex PCR reads and lists one entry per CDR3 protein. Found here are around 250,000 distinct CDR3 sequences, about 25% of them singletons; the top ten hold 35% to 40%. The study based diagnoses on clinical symptoms, serum thyroxine and TRAb, thyroid ultrasound and orbital computed tomography.

The V gene is TRBV11-1, the J gene TRBJ2-7, with D possibly being TRBD1 (6 bases). Source material: blood. The clonotype originates from a woman between 40 and 50 years old with Graves' ophthalmopathy. CDR3 amino acids: CASSLARDIYDEQYF. Here the CDR3 DNA reads TGTGCCAGCAGCTTGGCCCGGGACATCTACGACGAGCAGTACTTC.